In this sample, the clone carrying this T cell receptor (beta chain) turned up once. TCRdb's table, derived via immunoSEQ multiplex PCR, lists solely in-frame clones and lacks some. The table lists about 140,000 clones, 70% to 90% of them singletons. This sample was included in a study of blood T cell repertoires in COVID-19. Across the study: In each case, the material was cDNA or gDNA derived from T cells, B-cell-depleted T cells, or PBMCs.

Germline CDR1 WSHSY, CDR2 SAAADI. This CDR3 comprises 13 residues. The germline V and J ends were trimmed by 7 bases and 3 bases, with 13 bases remaining between them. V and J are TRBV10-2 and TRBJ2-7; D is possibly TRBD2 (5 bases). This receptor was identified in a woman aged 80 or older with acute or convalescent COVID-19. The specimen sequenced was peripheral blood. CDR3 nucleotides: TGCGCCAGCAAAGTGGGAGTGAACTACGAGCAGTACTTC. This gives the protein CASKVGVNYEQYF.